This TCR beta chain emerged from a study of T cells in Graves' hyperthyroidism and ophthalmopathy. Study-level findings and limits: From stable hyperthyroidism, ophthalmopathy was separated by a 13 V-J model. Most expanded thyroid clonotypes above 0.001 recurred in blood.

What was amplified from RNA transcripts were TCR beta CDR3 regions. TCR CDR3 underwent first-round RT-PCR with the HTBI primer set. TCRdb fed the multiplex PCR reads into MiXCR, producing one record per CDR3 protein. The repertoire holds fewer than 300,000 distinct CDR3 sequences, with around 25% as singletons. This clonotype has ten or more counts. Its antigen is not known. Germline V gene lookup returns CDR1 KGHSH and CDR2 LQKENI. The CDR3 runs to 14 residues. Trimming stripped 3 bases from V and 10 bases from J, with 18 bases between. This chain joins TRBV18 and TRBJ2-5; D remains ambiguous. The TCR was taken from a man aged 40-49 years with Graves' hyperthyroidism that later progressed to Graves' ophthalmopathy. Specimen: blood. The CDR3: CASSPVNSEDVQYF. CDR3 DNA: TGTGCCAGCTCACCCGTCAACTCTGAGGATGTCCAGTACTTC.